This TCR beta chain comes out of a study of diagnostic markers for celiac disease (dated by TCRdb to between 2020 and 2021). Looking up the germline V gene yields CDR1 LGHNA and CDR2 YNFKEQ. Including the terminal cysteine and phenylalanine, the CDR3 comprises 16 residues. The protein alone is recorded here. Frequency alone marks this clonotype as medium-sized (0.01 to 0.1%); no count is stored. Its antigen remains unidentified. Sequenced on an Illumina MiSeq. Once TCRdb had reprocessed the reads, it stored one entry per CDR3 protein sequence and supplied no DNA. The sample table records 1,100 or so distinct CDR3 sequences. The ten largest clones take up more than 30% of the sample.

Material: either unsorted cells or a sorted T cell fraction (not recorded which). This clonotype was sampled from a human donor. This table probably holds off-target reads from a library built for another chain. This chain is built from TRBV4-2 and TRBJ2-7; TCRdb's D call of TRBD2 is untestable without DNA. CDR3 reads: CASSQARLAPAYEQYF.